The text below deals with one T cell receptor beta chain. Antigen unknown. This specimen belongs to a study of T cell responses to AZD1222 COVID-19 vaccine. Study findings and constraints: Regions 160-218 and 743-854 held dominance among vaccine-associated CD4 TCRs, which spanned spike. Only a handful of people who got AZD1222 tested seropositive at baseline.

The CDR3 totals 16 residues. V lost 3 bases, J lost 6 bases, and 21 bases lay in between. The V gene's germline CDR1 is KGHSH and CDR2 LQKENI. Assay: immunoSEQ multiplex PCR; the TCRdb copy retains only in-frame clones and omits some. Of about 190,000 clones listed, approximately 91% are singletons. The chain carries TRBV18 and TRBJ2-7; a possible D gene is TRBD2 (6 bases). The material was peripheral blood, obtained on day 0 of AZD1222 vaccination. The TCR originated in an adult in good health. The CDR3 DNA reads as TGTGCCAGCTCACCGAGGGGCGGAGGGTTGATCAGCGAGCAGTACTTC. Translating gives CASSPRGGGLISEQYF.